The next 29 T cell receptor beta chains were all read from a single sample in a study of PD-L1 blockade in urothelial cancer. Time point: pretreatment peripheral blood. Sequencing used immunoSEQ multiplex PCR; TCRdb keeps in-frame clones, though not all of them. The profile shows approximately 51,000 clones, approximately 86% of them singletons. The sequencing used PBMCs, collected around atezolizumab (anti-PD-L1) treatment. The source of these receptors is a man aged 55-75 years with urothelial cancer.

Here the CDR3 DNA reads TGCGCCAGCAGCCAAGGGGACAGGTACCAAGAGACCCAGTACTTC. This codes for CASSQGDRYQETQYF. J is TRBJ2-5 and V is TRBV4-1; 8 positions agree with TRBD1. J lost 0 bases, V lost 1 base, and 1 base had no gene match. The CDR3 totals 15 residues. Germline V CDR1 and CDR2: MGHRA, YSYEKL.

J is TRBJ1-2 and V is TRBV5-1, with D uncertain. This CDR3 contains 15 residues. Germline V gene sequence: CDR1 SGHRS, CDR2 YFSETQ. V lost 0 bases and J 0 bases, leaving 9 bases between the germline ends. The CDR3: CASSLGSEANYGYTF. The CDR3 DNA sequence: TGCGCCAGCAGCTTGGGTTCAGAAGCTAACTATGGCTACACCTTC.

There are many counts of this clone. DNA of the CDR3: TGTGCCAGCAGCTTAGTATTCGGCAGGGCGGAAAAACTGTTTTTT. Translation: CASSLVFGRAEKLFF. The chain couples TRBV7-2 to TRBJ1-4; a weak D match, TRBD1 (5 bases). The CDR3 length is 15 residues. Germline CDR1 reads SGHTA; CDR2 reads FQGNSA. V lost 1 base and J lost 8, with 14 bases in between.

Of note for this clone: Distinct nucleotide sequences in the sample also encode this CDR3. This chain joins TRBV5-6 and TRBJ1-1; D may be TRBD1 (5 bases). The CDR3 has 14 residues. Trimming cost V 0 bases and J 6 bases, with 12 bases left between them. Germline V CDR1 and CDR2: SGHDT, YYEEEE. The CDR3 sequence is CASSLVQGTPEAFF. The DNA for the CDR3 is TGTGCCAGCAGCTTGGTTCAGGGTACCCCTGAAGCTTTCTTT.

This sequence joins TRBV5-1 and TRBJ2-3, with 10 bases fitting TRBD2. This CDR3 contains 15 residues. Germline values: CDR1 SGHRS, CDR2 YFSETQ. V was pared by 4 bases and J by 4 bases, with 6 bases of the junction left unmatched. The CDR3 spells CASSNLAGASDTQYF. In nucleotides, the CDR3 is TGCGCCAGCAGCAACCTAGCGGGAGCATCAGATACGCAGTATTTT.

The chain is built from TRBV5-1 and TRBJ2-7; 7 nucleotides line up with TRBD1. The V and J ends lost 4 bases and 4 bases, in that order; junction bases with no gene match: 11. Germline V lookup: CDR1 SGHRS, CDR2 YFSETQ. CDR3 length: 15 residues. In DNA, the CDR3 is TGCGCCAGCAGCCCGGGGACAGAACCAAGTTACGAGCAGTACTTC. This translates into CASSPGTEPSYEQYF.

V is TRBV5-1 and J is TRBJ1-3; D possibly corresponds to TRBD1 (6 bases). Germline CDR1 and CDR2: SGHRS and YFSETQ. The CDR3 is made up of 15 amino acids. Trimming left V 0 bases short and J 2 bases short, with 9 bases between. The CDR3 DNA is TGCGCCAGCAGCTTGGTGGCAGGGGCTGGAAACACCATATATTTT. It is translated as CASSLVAGAGNTIYF.

The chain carries TRBV5-1 and TRBJ2-1; 7 nucleotides match TRBD2. V lost 0 bases to trimming and J lost 3 bases; unmatched junction nucleotides: 3. The CDR3 totals 15 residues. The germline CDR1 and CDR2 sequences are SGHRS and YFSETQ. The CDR3 coding sequence is TGCGCCAGCAGCTTGGAGGGCGGGAGCTACAATGAGCAGTTCTTC. This translates into CASSLEGGSYNEQFF.

The chain combines TRBV29-1 with TRBJ1-2, with 9 bases identical to TRBD1. This CDR3 comprises 11 residues. Germline-derived CDR1 and CDR2 are SQVTM and ANQGSEA. V was clipped by 5 bases and J by 9 bases; unmatched bases: 4. CDR3 sequence (DNA): TGCAGCGTTATGACAGGGGGTCGCTACACCTTC. Residues: CSVMTGGRYTF. The full variable domain, its missing parts supplied by reference TRBV29-1 and TRBJ1-2, is SAVISQKPSRDICQRGTSLTIQCQVDSQVTMMFWYRQQPGQSLTLIATANQGSEATYESGFVIDKFPISRPNLTFSTLTVSNMSPEDSSIYLCSVMTGGRYTFGSGTRLTVV.

J is TRBJ2-1 and V is TRBV2; D may be TRBD1 (6 bases). Trimming removed 1 base at V and 6 bases at J, with 13 bases between. The CDR3 extends over 15 amino acids. The germline V gene encodes CDR1 SNHLY and CDR2 FYNNEI. CDR3 in amino acids: CASSEVIRDTNEQFF. CDR3 DNA: TGTGCCAGCAGTGAAGTTATAAGGGACACCAATGAGCAGTTCTTC.

This sequence joins TRBV4-2 and TRBJ2-5, with 11 bases that match TRBD1. With 0 bases clipped from V and 5 bases from J, the junction kept 20 bases outside the gene matches. This CDR3 is built from 21 residues. From germline, CDR1 is LGHNA and CDR2 YNFKEQ. The CDR3 DNA sequence: TGTGCCAGCAGCCAAGAATTCAGAGGACAGGGGGCTATGGGGTCCGGGGAGACCCAGTACTTC. This encodes CASSQEFRGQGAMGSGETQYF.

The rearrangement uses TRBV28 and TRBJ1-2; D is unclear. Trimming took 5 bases from V and 3 from J, leaving 10 bases between them. The CDR3 runs to 13 residues. Germline V gives CDR1 MDHEN, CDR2 SYDVKM. In DNA form, the CDR3 reads TGTGCCAGCAGTCCCCCGGGTTACTATGGCTACACCTTC. Its protein product is CASSPPGYYGYTF.

This sequence joins TRBV6-1 and TRBJ1-1, with a tentative D call TRBD1 (6 bases). The germline V and J ends were trimmed by 8 bases and 1 base, with 17 bases remaining between them. In germline, CDR1 is MNHNS, CDR2 SASEGT. The CDR3 extends over 15 amino acids. The CDR3, as DNA: TGTGCCAGCTCCGGCGGGGGGCGCGGGAACACTGAAGCTTTCTTT. Amino acids: CASSGGGRGNTEAFF.

CDR3 sequence reads: CASSPGTKETQYF. In DNA form, the CDR3 reads TGCGCCAGCAGCCCTGGGACTAAAGAGACCCAGTACTTC. This rearrangement joins TRBV5-1 to TRBJ2-5; 7 bases fit TRBD2. Unmatched junction bases numbered 3, after V lost 4 bases and J lost 3 bases. The germline CDR1 and CDR2 sequences are SGHRS and YFSETQ. The CDR3 is made up of 13 amino acids.

The chain joins TRBV7-2 to TRBJ2-7, with 8 nucleotides matching TRBD1. The germline CDR1 and CDR2 sequences are SGHTA and FQGNSA. J gave up 2 bases and V 5 bases, and 8 bases lay outside the gene matches. This CDR3 spans 15 amino acids. The CDR3 region is CASSPRGQATYEQYF. Written as DNA, the CDR3 is TGTGCCAGCAGCCCGAGGGGACAGGCGACCTACGAGCAGTACTTC.

The chain has TRBV15 and TRBJ1-3; D possibly corresponds to TRBD1 (6 bases). Germline values: CDR1 LNHNV, CDR2 YYDKDF (reference sequence). The CDR3 is made up of 17 amino acids. Trimming shortened V by 2 bases and J by 0 bases, and 14 bases separated the two germline ends. The CDR3 sequence is CATSRTQGKYSGNTIYF. DNA for the CDR3: TGTGCCACCAGCAGAACTCAGGGGAAGTACTCTGGAAACACCATATATTTT.

V is TRBV6-6 and J is TRBJ1-2, with D perhaps matching TRBD1 (6 bases). The V gene lost 5 bases and the J gene lost 5 bases, with 9 bases spanning the gap. Germline loops: CDR1 MNHNY, CDR2 SVGAGI (reference sequence). The CDR3 is 12 amino acids. CDR3: CASSRTDYGYTF. The CDR3 DNA is TGTGCCAGCAGTAGGACAGATTATGGCTACACCTTC.

This clone was picked up one time. The chain links TRBV12-5 to TRBJ2-2; 10 bases are shared with TRBD2. V was pared by 6 bases and J by 5 bases, with 9 bases of the junction left unmatched. Looked up from germline, CDR1 is LGHNT and CDR2 is FRNRAP. The CDR3 contains 16 residues. This CDR3 reads CASGLILTSGTGELFF. The CDR3 nucleotides are TGTGCTAGTGGCCTCATACTGACTAGCGGGACCGGGGAGCTGTTTTTT.

The chain couples TRBV25-1 to TRBJ1-5; D uncertain. CDR3 size: 14 residues. From germline, CDR1 is MGHDK and CDR2 SYGVNS. Between the trimmed V and J ends, which lost 7 bases and 0 bases, there was a span of 10 bases. The DNA of the CDR3 is TGTGCCAGCACCCCCCCCGGTAGCAATCAGCCCCAGCATTTT. Its protein product is CASTPPGSNQPQHF.

The chain joins TRBV7-9 to TRBJ2-5; tentative D call: TRBD2 (5 bases). Germline assignment: CDR1 SEHNR and CDR2 FQNEAQ (reference sequence). V was cut by 1 base and J by 3 bases, with 15 bases left in between. The CDR3 runs to 16 residues. DNA of the CDR3: TGTGCCAGCAGCTTAGAGCGGACCAGCCGTAAAGAGACCCAGTACTTC. This codes for CASSLERTSRKETQYF.

J is TRBJ2-2 and V is TRBV19, with D possibly TRBD2 on 5 matching bases. Germline CDR1 is LNHDA and CDR2 is SQIVND (reference sequence). Trimming shortened V by 6 bases and J by 3 bases, and 14 bases separated the two germline ends. CDR3 length: 15 amino acids. In nucleotides, the CDR3 is TGTGCCAGTAGATCGGGGAGTTTCGACACCGGGGAGCTGTTTTTT. Translation: CASRSGSFDTGELFF.

This clone was seen just once. The chain uses TRBV9 and TRBJ1-5; 9 nucleotides agree with TRBD1. Trimming cost V 3 bases and J 2 bases; bases outside gene matches: 6. CDR1 is SGDLS, CDR2 YYNGEE, per germline. The CDR3 is 16 amino acids. The CDR3 reads CASSATGGVGNQPQHF. The CDR3 DNA follows: TGTGCCAGCAGCGCGACAGGGGGAGTGGGCAATCAGCCCCAGCATTTT.

The chain recombines TRBV2 with TRBJ1-1; 8 nucleotides align to TRBD1. This CDR3 spans 13 amino acids. Unmatched junction bases numbered 9, after V lost 10 bases and J lost 5 bases. In germline, CDR1 is SNHLY, CDR2 FYNNEI. The CDR3 DNA follows: TGTGCCACCTTAGGACAGGGTTGGACTGAAGCTTTCTTT. Translating it yields CATLGQGWTEAFF.

This chain uses TRBV7-6 with TRBJ2-3; 7 bases map to TRBD2. With 1 base clipped from V and 5 bases from J, the junction kept 6 bases outside the gene matches. The CDR3 contains 15 residues. Per germline, CDR1 SGHVS and CDR2 FNYEAQ. CDR3 sequence reads: CASSLEVASGDTQYF. The CDR3 nucleotides are TGTGCCAGCAGCTTAGAAGTAGCTAGCGGAGATACGCAGTATTTT. Supplemented by reference TRBV7-6 and TRBJ2-3, the full variable domain reads GAGVSQSPRYKVTKRGQDVALRCDPISGHVSLYWYRQALGQGPEFLTYFNYEAQQDKSGLPNDRFSAERPEGSISTLTIQRTEQRDSAMYRCASSLEVASGDTQYFGPGTRLTVL.

This sequence joins TRBV14 and TRBJ2-1; the match to TRBD2 covers 12 bases. CDR3 size: 18 residues. V lost 4 bases, J lost 8 bases, and 15 bases stayed unmatched. CDR1 is SGHDN and CDR2 is FVKESK in the germline V gene. The chain's CDR3 is CASSRFAGLAGDADEQFF. DNA of the CDR3: TGTGCCAGCAGCCGCTTCGCGGGACTAGCGGGTGACGCAGATGAGCAGTTCTTC.

J is TRBJ2-7 and V is TRBV7-2; 7 nucleotides agree with TRBD2. The germline gives CDR1 SGHTA, CDR2 FQGNSA. The junction had 5 bases not matched to a gene; V was cut back by 5 bases and J by 4 bases. The CDR3 runs 13 residues. The CDR3 region is CASSTRTRYEQYF. The CDR3 nucleotides read TGTGCCAGCAGCACCCGGACTAGATACGAGCAGTACTTC. Filled out from reference TRBV7-2 and TRBJ2-7, the complete variable domain reads GAGVSQSPSNKVTEKGKDVELRCDPISGHTALYWYRQSLGQGLEFLIYFQGNSAPDKSGLPSDRFSAERTGGSVSTLTIQRTQQEDSAVYLCASSTRTRYEQYFGPGTRLTVT.

The genes are TRBV7-8 and TRBJ2-7; 10 bases agree with TRBD2. This CDR3 has 16 residues. The V and J ends lost 5 bases and 3 bases, in that order; junction bases with no gene match: 10. The germline V gene has CDR1 SGHVS and CDR2 FQNEAQ. CDR3 loop: CASSAKGLAGVYEQYF. Written as DNA, the CDR3 is TGTGCCAGCAGCGCCAAGGGCCTAGCGGGGGTCTACGAGCAGTACTTC. The full variable domain, its missing parts supplied by reference TRBV7-8 and TRBJ2-7, is GAGVSQSPRYKVAKRGQDVALRCDPISGHVSLFWYQQALGQGPEFLTYFQNEAQLDKSGLPSDRFFAERPEGSVSTLKIQRTQQEDSAVYLCASSAKGLAGVYEQYFGPGTRLTVT.

The gene calls are TRBV29-1 and TRBJ1-1; D gene unclear. Germline V gives CDR1 SQVTM, CDR2 ANQGSEA. This CDR3 has 12 amino acids. V was pared by 0 bases and J by 5 bases, with 7 bases between. Written as DNA, the CDR3 is TGCAGCGTTGAAGATCCGGGGACTGAAGCTTTCTTT. Translating gives CSVEDPGTEAFF.

V and J are TRBV25-1 and TRBJ2-5; TRBD2 might be the D (5 bases). Germline values: CDR1 MGHDK, CDR2 SYGVNS. This CDR3 has 15 amino acids. V lost 2 bases, J lost 5 bases, and 15 bases lay in between. The DNA for the CDR3 is TGTGCCAGCAGTGAAGGGAGCTCAGCGTGGGAGACCCAGTACTTC. Translation gives CASSEGSSAWETQYF.